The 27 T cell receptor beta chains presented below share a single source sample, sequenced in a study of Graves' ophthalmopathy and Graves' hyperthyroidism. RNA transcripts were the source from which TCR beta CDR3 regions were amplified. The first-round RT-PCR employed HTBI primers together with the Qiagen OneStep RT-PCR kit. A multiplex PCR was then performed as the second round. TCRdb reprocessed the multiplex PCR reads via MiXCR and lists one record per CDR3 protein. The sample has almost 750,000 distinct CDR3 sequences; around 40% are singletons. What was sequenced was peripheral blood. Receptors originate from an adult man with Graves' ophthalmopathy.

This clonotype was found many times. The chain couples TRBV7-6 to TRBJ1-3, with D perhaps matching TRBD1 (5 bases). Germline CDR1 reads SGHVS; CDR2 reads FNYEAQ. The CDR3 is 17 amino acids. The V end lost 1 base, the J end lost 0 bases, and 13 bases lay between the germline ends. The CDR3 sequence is CASSLGLAGSSGNTIYF. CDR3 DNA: TGTGCCAGCAGCTTAGGTCTCGCAGGGAGCTCTGGAAACACCATATATTTT.

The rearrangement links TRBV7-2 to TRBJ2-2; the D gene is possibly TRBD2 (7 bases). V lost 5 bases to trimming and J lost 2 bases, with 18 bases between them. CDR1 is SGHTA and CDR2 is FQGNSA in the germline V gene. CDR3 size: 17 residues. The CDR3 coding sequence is TGTGCCAGCAGCCGGGGGGCCGGCCTATCTAACACCGGGGAGCTGTTTTTT. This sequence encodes CASSRGAGLSNTGELFF.

The CDR3 protein is CAGMPAVSTDTQYF. For the CDR3, the DNA is TGTGCCGGCATGCCGGCAGTCAGCACAGATACGCAGTATTTT. V gene TRBV7-9 combines with J gene TRBJ2-3; D unresolved. The germline V gene has CDR1 SEHNR and CDR2 FQNEAQ (reference sequence). Trimming took 11 bases from V and 0 from J, leaving 15 bases between them. The CDR3 totals 14 residues.

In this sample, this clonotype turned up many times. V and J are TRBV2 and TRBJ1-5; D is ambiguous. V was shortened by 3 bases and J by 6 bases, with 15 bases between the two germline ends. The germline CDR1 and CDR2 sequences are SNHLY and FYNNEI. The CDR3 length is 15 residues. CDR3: CASSEGGQVSQPQHF. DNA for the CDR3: TGTGCCAGCAGTGAGGGAGGGCAGGTGAGTCAGCCCCAGCATTTT.

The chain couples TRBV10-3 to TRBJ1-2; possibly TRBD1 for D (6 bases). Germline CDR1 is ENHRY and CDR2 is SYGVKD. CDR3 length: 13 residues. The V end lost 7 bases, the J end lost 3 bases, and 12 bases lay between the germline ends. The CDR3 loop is CAITGGGDYGYTF. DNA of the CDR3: TGTGCCATCACAGGTGGGGGCGACTATGGCTACACCTTC.

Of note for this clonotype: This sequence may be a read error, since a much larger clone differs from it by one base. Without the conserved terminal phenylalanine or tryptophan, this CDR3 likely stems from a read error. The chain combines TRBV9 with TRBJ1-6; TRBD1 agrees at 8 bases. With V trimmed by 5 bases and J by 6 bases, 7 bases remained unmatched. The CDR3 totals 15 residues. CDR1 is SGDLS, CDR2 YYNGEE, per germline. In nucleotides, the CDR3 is TGTGCCAGCAGTCCGCGGACAGGGTCTAATTCACCCCTCCACTAT. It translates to CASSPRTGSNSPLHY.

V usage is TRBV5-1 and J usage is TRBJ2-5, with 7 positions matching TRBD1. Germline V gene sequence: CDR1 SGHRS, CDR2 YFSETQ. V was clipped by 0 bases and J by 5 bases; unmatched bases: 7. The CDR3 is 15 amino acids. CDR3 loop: CASSLAQGQWETQYF. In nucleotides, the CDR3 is TGCGCCAGCAGCTTGGCACAGGGGCAGTGGGAGACCCAGTACTTC.

CDR3 protein: CASSEGDGANVLTF. The CDR3 DNA reads TGTGCCAGCAGCGAAGGGGACGGGGCCAACGTCCTGACTTTC. The J gene is TRBJ2-6, the V gene TRBV11-2; perhaps D is TRBD1 or TRBD2 (5 bases each). CDR3 length: 14 residues. Germline V gene sequence: CDR1 SGHAT, CDR2 FQNNGV. V was trimmed by 5 bases and J by 4 bases, leaving 9 bases between them.

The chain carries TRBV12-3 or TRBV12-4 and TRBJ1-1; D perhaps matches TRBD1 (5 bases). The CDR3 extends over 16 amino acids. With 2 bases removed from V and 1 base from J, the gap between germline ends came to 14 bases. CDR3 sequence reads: CASSLWLGQQNTEAFF. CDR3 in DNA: TGTGCCAGCAGTTTATGGTTAGGACAACAGAACACTGAAGCTTTCTTT.

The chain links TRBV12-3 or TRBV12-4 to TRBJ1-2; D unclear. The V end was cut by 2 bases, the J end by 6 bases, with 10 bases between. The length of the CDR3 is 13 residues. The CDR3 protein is CASSLLGYHGYTF. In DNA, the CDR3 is TGTGCCAGCAGTTTACTTGGGTATCATGGCTACACCTTC.

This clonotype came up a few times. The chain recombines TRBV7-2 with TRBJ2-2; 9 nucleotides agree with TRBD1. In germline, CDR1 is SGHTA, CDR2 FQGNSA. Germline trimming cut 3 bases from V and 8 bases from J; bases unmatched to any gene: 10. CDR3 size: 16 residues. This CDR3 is CASSLATGGVGGELFF. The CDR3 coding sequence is TGTGCCAGCAGCTTGGCGACAGGGGGAGTAGGTGGGGAGCTGTTTTTT.

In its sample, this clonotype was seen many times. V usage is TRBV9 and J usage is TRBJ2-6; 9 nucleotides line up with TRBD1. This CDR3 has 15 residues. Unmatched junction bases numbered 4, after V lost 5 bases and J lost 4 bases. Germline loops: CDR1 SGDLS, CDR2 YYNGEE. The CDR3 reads CASRHGQGGANVLTF. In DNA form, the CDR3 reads TGTGCCAGCAGACACGGACAGGGGGGGGCCAACGTCCTGACTTTC.

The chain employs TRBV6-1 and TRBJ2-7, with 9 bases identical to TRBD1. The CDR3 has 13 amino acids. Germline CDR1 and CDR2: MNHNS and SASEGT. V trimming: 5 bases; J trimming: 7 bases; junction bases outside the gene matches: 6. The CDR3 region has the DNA TGTGCCAGCAGTAATCAGGACAGGGGAGAGCAGTACTTC. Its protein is CASSNQDRGEQYF.

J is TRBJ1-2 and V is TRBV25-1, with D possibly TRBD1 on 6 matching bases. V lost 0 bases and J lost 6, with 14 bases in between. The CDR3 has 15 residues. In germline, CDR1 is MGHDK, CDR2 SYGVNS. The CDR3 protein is CASSEYLDRTNGYTF. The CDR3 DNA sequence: TGTGCCAGCAGTGAATACCTGGACAGAACAAATGGCTACACCTTC.

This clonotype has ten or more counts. CDR3 bases: TGTGCCAGCAGTGCGGGAGCGGGGGCGAATGAAAAACTGTTTTTT. Its translation: CASSAGAGANEKLFF. J is TRBJ1-4 and V is TRBV2; D is perhaps TRBD1 (6 bases). CDR3 length: 15 amino acids. The germline V gene has CDR1 SNHLY and CDR2 FYNNEI. Trimming stripped 4 bases from V and 5 bases from J, with 14 bases between.

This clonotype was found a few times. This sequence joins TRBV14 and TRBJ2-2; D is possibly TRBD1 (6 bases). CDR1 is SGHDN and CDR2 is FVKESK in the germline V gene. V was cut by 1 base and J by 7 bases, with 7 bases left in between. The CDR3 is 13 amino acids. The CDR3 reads CASSQVRGGELFF. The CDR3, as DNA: TGTGCCAGCAGCCAAGTCAGGGGCGGGGAGCTGTTTTTT.

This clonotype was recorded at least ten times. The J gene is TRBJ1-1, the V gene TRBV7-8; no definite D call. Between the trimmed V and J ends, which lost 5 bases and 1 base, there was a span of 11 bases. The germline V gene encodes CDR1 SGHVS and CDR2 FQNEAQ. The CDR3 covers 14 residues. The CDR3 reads CASSIQITNTEAFF. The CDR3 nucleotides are TGTGCCAGCAGCATACAGATCACGAACACTGAAGCTTTCTTT. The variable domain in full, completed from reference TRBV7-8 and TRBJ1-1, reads GAGVSQSPRYKVAKRGQDVALRCDPISGHVSLFWYQQALGQGPEFLTYFQNEAQLDKSGLPSDRFFAERPEGSVSTLKIQRTQQEDSAVYLCASSIQITNTEAFFGQGTRLTVV.

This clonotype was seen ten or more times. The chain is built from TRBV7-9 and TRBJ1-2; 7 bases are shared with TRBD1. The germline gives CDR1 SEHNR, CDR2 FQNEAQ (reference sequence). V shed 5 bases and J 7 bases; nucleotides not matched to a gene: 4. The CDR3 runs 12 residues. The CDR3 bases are TGTGCCAGCAGCCCCCCAGGGGGTGGCTACACCTTC. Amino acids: CASSPPGGGYTF.

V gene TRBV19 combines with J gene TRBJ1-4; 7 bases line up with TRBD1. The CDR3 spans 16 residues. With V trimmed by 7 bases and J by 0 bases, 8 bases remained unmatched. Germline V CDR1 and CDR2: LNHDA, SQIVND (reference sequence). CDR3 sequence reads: CASKEGAIATNEKLFF. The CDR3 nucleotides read TGTGCCAGTAAGGAGGGGGCGATTGCAACTAATGAAAAACTGTTTTTT.

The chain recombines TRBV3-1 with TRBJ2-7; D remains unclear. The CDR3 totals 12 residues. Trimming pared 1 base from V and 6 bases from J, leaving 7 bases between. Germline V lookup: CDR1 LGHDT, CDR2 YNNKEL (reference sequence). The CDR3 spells CASSQGYAEQYF. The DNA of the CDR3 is TGTGCCAGCAGCCAAGGATACGCCGAGCAGTACTTC.

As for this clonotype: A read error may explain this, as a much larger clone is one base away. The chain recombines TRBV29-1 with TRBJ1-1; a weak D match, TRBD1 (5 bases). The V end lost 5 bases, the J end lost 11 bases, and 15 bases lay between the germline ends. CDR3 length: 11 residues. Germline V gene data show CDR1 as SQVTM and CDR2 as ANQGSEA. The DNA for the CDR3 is TGCAGCGTTAGGGGTGGGGGTGGGGCTTTCTTT. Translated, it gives CSVRGGGGAFF.

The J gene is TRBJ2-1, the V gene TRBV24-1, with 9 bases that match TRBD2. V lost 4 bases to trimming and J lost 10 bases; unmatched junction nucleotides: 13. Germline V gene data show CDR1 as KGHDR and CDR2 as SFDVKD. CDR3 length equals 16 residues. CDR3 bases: TGTGCCACCAGTGACCCAGGGACTAGCAAGAGTGGAGAGCAGTTCTTC. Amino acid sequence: CATSDPGTSKSGEQFF.

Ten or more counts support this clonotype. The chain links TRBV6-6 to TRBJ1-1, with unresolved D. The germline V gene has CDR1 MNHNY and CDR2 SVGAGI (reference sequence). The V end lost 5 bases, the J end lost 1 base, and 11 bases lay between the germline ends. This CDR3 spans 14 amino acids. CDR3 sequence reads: CASSRGPRNTEAFF. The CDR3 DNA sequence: TGTGCCAGCAGTCGCGGACCAAGGAACACTGAAGCTTTCTTT.

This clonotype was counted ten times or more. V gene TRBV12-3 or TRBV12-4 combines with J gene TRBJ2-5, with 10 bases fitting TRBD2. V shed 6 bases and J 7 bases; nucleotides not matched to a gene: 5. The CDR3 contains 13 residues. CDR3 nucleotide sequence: TGTGCCAGCAGGCTCTCTAGCGGGGGGACCCAGTACTTC. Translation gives CASRLSSGGTQYF.

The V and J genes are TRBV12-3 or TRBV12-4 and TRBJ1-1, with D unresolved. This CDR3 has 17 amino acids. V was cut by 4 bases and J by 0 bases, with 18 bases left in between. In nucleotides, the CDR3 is TGTGCCAGCAGTTCTAATCGGGCCGGGAATATGAACACTGAAGCTTTCTTT. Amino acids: CASSSNRAGNMNTEAFF.

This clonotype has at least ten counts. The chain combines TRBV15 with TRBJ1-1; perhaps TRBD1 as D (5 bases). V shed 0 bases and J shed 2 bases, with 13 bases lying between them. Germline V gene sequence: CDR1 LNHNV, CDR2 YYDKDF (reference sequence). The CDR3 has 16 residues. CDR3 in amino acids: CATSRDNSGINTEAFF. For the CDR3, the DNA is TGTGCCACCAGCAGAGATAATTCAGGGATTAACACTGAAGCTTTCTTT.

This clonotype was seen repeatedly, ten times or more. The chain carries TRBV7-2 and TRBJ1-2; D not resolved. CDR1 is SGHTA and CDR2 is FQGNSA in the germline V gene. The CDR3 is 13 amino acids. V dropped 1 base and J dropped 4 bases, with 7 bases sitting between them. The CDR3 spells CASSLDTPYGYTF. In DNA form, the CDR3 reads TGTGCCAGCAGCTTAGACACCCCCTATGGCTACACCTTC.